This TCR beta chain was profiled in a study of T-cell memory formation after mild COVID-19. As for the study in general: Across donors, TCR clusters were largely donor specific. Study observations and caveats: Clones that shrank (day 15 to 85) were balanced CD4/CD8, whereas later expanders leaned CD4+.

5'RACE with constant-segment primers yielded barcoded, UMI-tagged TCR alpha and TCR beta cDNA libraries. A single record per CDR3 protein comes from TCRdb applying MiXCR to the 5' RACE reads. The sample includes 550,000 to 600,000 distinct CDR3 sequences, less than 25% of them seen just once. A note on this clonotype: What it binds is unknown.

The V and J ends lost 5 bases and 4 bases, in that order; junction bases with no gene match: 10. The germline V gene encodes CDR1 SGHTA and CDR2 FQGNSA. This CDR3 has 18 residues. The TCR comes from an adult woman who had mild COVID-19 (a few samples of this study predate the infection). Cell type and time point are not known. The material sequenced was PBMCs or a T cell subset sorted from them (not recorded which). The chain couples TRBV7-2 to TRBJ2-3; TRBD2 matches at 15 bases. The DNA of the CDR3 is TGTGCCAGCAGCGGTGGGACTAGCGGGAGGCGGGGGGCAGATACGCAGTATTTT. Protein product: CASSGGTSGRRGADTQYF.